This record looks at one TCR beta chain sequence and its context. The antigen is unknown. PCR involved 60 Vbeta and 13 Jbeta primers. Assay: immunoSEQ multiplex PCR; the TCRdb copy retains only in-frame clones and omits some. The data show 150,000 or so clones, roughly 80% seen once. This record belongs to a study of cytomegalovirus exposure and HLA in healthy donors. V shed 5 bases and J shed 0 bases, with 11 bases lying between them. The CDR3 totals 15 residues. Per the germline V gene, CDR1 is SGDLS and CDR2 is YYNGEE. Study findings and constraints: In a later analysis, across HLA loci, associated TCR counts were highest for DRB1, lowest for HLA-C.

The chain uses TRBV9 and TRBJ2-2; possibly TRBD2 for D (6 bases). Material for sequencing was PBMCs. The TCR comes from a male donor in good health and CMV-seropositive. CDR3 DNA: TGTGCCAGCAGTGTCGGGACTTCGAACACCGGGGAGCTGTTTTTT. It specifies CASSVGTSNTGELFF.